This TCR beta chain was captured by sequencing in a study of Ad26.COV2.S vaccination and SARS-CoV-2 variants. Whole-study findings and limits: Reportedly, spike-specific CD8+ and CD4+ T cell responses achieved substantial breadth once vaccination had taken place.

The treatment denotes: around 19 received Ad26.COV2.S at low or high dose, single or two shots; a few received placebo; per-sample allocation not given. Specimen acquisition occurred on day 63 following the initial vaccine or placebo injection. The CDR3 spans 13 residues. V was cut by 0 bases and J by 1 base, with 5 bases left in between. Germline CDR1 SGHRS, CDR2 YFSETQ. TCRdb's copy holds only in-frame clones and misses some; the assay was immunoSEQ multiplex PCR. The repertoire holds roughly 380,000 clones, roughly 87% seen once, with about 3% in the top ten. This clone was counted between two and nine times. Its antigen is not known. Other DNA sequences in this sample translate to the same CDR3.

The chain uses TRBV5-1 and TRBJ2-7; a weak D match, TRBD1 (5 bases). This TCR came from a person aged 18-65 years who received the Ad26.COV2.S COVID-19 vaccine or a placebo. This specimen was peripheral blood, taken in a trial of Ad26.COV2.S vaccine versus placebo. CDR3 loop: CASSLAGSYEQYF. Here the CDR3 DNA reads TGCGCCAGCAGCTTGGCAGGGTCCTACGAGCAGTACTTC.